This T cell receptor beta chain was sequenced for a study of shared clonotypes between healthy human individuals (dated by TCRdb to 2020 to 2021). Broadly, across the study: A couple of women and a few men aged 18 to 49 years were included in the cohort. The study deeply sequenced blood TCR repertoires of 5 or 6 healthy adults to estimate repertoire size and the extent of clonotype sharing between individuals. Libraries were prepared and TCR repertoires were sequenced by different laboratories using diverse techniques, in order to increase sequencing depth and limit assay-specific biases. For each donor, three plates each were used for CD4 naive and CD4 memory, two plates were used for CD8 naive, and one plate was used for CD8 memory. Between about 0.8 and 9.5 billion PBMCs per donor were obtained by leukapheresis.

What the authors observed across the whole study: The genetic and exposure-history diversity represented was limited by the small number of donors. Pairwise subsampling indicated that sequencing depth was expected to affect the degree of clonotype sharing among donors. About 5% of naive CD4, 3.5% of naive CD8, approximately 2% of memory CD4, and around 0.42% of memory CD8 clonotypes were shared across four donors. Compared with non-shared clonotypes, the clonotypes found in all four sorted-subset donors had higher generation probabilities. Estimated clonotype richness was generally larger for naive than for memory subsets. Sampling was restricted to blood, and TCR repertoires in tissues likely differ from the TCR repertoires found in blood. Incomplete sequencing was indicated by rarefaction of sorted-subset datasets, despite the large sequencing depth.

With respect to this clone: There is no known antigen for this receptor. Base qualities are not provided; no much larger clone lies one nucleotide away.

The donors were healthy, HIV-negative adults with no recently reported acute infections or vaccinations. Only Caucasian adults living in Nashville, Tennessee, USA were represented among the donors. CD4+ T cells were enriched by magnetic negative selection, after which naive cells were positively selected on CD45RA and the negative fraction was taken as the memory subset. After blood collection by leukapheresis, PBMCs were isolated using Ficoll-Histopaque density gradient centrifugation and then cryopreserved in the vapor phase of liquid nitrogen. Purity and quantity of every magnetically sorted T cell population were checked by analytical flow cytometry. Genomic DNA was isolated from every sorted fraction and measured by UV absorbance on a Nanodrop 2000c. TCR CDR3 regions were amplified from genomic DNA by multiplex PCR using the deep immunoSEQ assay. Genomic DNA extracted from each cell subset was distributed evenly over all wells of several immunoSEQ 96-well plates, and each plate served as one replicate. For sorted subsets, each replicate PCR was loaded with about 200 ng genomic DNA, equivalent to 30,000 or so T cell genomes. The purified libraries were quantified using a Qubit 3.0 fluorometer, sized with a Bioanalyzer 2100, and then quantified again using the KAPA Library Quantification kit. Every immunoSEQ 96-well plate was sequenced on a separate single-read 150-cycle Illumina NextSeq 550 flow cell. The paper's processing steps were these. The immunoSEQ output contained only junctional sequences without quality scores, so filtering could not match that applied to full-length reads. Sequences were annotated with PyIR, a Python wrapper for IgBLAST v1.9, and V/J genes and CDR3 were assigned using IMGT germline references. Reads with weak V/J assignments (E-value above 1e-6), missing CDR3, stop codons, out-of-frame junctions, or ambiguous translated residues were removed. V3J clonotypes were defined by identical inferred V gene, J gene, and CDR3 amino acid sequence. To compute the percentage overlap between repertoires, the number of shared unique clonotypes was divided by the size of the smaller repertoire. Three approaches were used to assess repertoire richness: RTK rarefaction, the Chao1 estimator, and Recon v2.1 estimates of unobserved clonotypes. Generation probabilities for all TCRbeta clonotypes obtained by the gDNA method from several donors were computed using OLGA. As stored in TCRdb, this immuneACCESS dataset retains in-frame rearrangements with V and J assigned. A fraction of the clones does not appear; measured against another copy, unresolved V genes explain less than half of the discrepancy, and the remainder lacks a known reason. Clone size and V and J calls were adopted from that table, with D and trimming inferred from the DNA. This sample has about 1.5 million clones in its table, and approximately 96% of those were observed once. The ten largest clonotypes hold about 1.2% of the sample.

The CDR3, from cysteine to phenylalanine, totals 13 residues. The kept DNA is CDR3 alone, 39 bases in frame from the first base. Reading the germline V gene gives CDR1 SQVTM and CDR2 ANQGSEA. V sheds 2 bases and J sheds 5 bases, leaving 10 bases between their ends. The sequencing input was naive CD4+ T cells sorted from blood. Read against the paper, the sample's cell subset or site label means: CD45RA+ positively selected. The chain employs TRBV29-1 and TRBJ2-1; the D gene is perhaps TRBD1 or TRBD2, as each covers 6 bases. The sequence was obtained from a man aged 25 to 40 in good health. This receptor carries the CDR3 CSVERGADNEQFF. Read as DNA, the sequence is TGCAGCGTTGAAAGGGGGGCGGACAATGAGCAGTTCTTC.